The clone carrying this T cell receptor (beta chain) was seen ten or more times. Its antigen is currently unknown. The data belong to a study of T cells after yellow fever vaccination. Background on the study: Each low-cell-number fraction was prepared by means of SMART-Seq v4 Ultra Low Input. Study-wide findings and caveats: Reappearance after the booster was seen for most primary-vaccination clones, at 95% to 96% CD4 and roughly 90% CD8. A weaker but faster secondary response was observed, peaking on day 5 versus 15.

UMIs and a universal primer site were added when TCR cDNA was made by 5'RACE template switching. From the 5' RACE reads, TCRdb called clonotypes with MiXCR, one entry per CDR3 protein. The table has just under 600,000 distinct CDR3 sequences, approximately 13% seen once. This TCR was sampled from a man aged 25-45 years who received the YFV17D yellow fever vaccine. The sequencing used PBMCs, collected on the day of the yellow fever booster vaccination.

CDR3 nucleotide sequence: TGTGCCAGCTCTCAAGAGCCCGGTATTGTTGCTTTCTTT. Amino acid sequence: CASSQEPGIVAFF. The chain links TRBV18 to TRBJ1-1; D gene uncertain. CDR3 size: 13 residues. Germline values: CDR1 KGHSH, CDR2 LQKENI. The V and J ends lost 6 bases and 11 bases respectively, with 19 bases between them.